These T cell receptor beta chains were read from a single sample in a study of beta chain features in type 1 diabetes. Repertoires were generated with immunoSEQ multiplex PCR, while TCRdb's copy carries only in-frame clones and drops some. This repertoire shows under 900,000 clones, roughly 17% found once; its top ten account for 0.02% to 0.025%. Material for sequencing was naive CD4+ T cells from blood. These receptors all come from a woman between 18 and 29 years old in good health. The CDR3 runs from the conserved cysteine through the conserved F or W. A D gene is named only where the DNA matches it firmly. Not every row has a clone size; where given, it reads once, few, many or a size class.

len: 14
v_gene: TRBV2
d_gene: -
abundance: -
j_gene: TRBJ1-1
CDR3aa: CASIPDSWNTEAFF
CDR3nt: TGTGCCAGCATCCCGGACAGTTGGAACACTGAAGCTTTCTTT

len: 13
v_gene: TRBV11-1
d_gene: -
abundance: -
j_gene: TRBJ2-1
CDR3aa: CASSLSTSNEQFF
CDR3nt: TGTGCCAGCAGCTTAAGTACTAGCAATGAGCAGTTCTTC

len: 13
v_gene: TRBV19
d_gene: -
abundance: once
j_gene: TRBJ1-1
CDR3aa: CASSINGGWEAFF
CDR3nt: TGTGCCAGTAGTATAAATGGCGGTTGGGAAGCTTTCTTT

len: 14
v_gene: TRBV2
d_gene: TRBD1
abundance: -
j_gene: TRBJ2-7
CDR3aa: CASRADRARDEQYF
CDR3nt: TGTGCCAGCAGAGCTGACAGGGCCCGGGACGAGCAGTACTTC

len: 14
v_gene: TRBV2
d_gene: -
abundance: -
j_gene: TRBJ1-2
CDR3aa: CASSEWQGFHGYTF
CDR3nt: TGTGCCAGCAGTGAATGGCAGGGGTTTCATGGCTACACCTTC

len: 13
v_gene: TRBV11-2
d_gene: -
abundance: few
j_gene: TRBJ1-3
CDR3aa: CASSLTAGNTIYF
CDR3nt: TGTGCCAGCAGCTTAACTGCTGGAAACACCATATATTTT

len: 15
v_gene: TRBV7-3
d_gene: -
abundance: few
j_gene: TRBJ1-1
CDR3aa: CASSLMAAQNTEAFF
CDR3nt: TGTGCCAGCAGCTTAATGGCAGCTCAGAACACTGAAGCTTTCTTT

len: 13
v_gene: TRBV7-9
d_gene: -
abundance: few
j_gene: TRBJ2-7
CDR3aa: CASSGRNSYEQYF
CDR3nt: TGTGCCAGCAGCGGGAGGAACTCCTACGAGCAGTACTTC

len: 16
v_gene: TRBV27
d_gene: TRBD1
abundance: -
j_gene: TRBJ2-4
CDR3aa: CASSLWAPGQGHIQYF
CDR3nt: TGTGCCAGCAGTTTATGGGCCCCGGGACAGGGACACATTCAGTACTTC

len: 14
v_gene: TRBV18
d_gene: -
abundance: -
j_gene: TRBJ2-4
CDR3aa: CASSQAGPENIQYF
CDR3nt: TGTGCCAGCTCACAGGCAGGTCCGGAAAACATTCAGTACTTC

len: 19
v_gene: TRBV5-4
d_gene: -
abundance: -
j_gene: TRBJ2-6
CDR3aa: CASSLASGSPSSGANVLTF
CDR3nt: TGTGCCAGCAGCTTAGCAAGTGGGAGCCCGTCCTCTGGGGCCAACGTCCTGACTTTC

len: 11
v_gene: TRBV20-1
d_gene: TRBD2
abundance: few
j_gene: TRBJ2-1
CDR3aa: CSKLAGDEQFF
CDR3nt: TGCAGTAAACTAGCGGGAGATGAGCAGTTCTTC

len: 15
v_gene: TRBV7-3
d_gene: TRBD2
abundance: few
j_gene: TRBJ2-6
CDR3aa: CASSPGRAGANVLTF
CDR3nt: TGTGCCAGCAGCCCCGGGAGGGCTGGGGCCAACGTCCTGACTTTC

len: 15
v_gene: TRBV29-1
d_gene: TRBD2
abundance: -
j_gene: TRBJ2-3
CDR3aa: CSVAGTSARTDTQYF
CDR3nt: TGCAGCGTTGCCGGGACTAGCGCCCGCACAGATACGCAGTATTTT

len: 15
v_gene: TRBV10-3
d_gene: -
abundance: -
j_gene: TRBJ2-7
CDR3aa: CAISDPSEGSYEQYF
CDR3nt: TGTGCCATCAGTGACCCCAGCGAGGGCTCCTACGAGCAGTACTTC

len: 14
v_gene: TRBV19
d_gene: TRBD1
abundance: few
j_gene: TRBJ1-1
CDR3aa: CASSQGQMNTEAFF
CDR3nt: TGTGCCAGTAGTCAGGGACAGATGAACACTGAAGCTTTCTTT

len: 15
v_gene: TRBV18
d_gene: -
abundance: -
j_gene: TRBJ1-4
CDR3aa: CASSPRDGYNEKLFF
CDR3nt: TGTGCCAGCTCACCACGAGACGGTTATAATGAAAAACTGTTTTTT

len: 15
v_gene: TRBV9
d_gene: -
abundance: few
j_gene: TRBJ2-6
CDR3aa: CASSVVQAGANVLTF
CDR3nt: TGTGCCAGCAGCGTAGTACAGGCTGGGGCCAACGTCCTGACTTTC

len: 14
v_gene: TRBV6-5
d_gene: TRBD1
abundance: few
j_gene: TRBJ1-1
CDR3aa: CASSPTGVNTEAFF
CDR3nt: TGTGCCAGCAGCCCGACAGGGGTTAACACTGAAGCTTTCTTT

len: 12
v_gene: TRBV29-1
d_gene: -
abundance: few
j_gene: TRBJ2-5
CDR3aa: CSAGSGRETQYF
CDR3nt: TGCAGCGCCGGGAGCGGGCGAGAGACCCAGTACTTC

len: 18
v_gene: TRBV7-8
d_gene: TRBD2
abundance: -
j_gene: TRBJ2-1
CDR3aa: CASSLARLAGFSYNEQFF
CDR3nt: TGTGCCAGCAGCTTAGCCAGACTAGCGGGGTTCTCCTACAATGAGCAGTTCTTC

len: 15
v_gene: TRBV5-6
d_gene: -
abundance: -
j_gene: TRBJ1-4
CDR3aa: CASSLTPSTNEKLFF
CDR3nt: TGTGCCAGCAGCTTAACACCTTCAACTAATGAAAAACTGTTTTTT

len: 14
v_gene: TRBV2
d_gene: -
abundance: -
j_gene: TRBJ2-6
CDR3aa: CASSGDLGANVLTF
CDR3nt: TGTGCCAGCAGCGGGGACCTTGGGGCCAACGTCCTGACTTTC

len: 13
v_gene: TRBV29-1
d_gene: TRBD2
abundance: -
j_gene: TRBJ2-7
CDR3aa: CSVDTAGDYEQYF
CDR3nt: TGCAGCGTTGACACAGCGGGAGATTACGAGCAGTACTTC

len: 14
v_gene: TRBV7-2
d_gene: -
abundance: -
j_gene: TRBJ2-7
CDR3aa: CASSLVWFSYEQYF
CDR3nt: TGTGCCAGCAGCTTAGTCTGGTTTTCCTACGAGCAGTACTTC

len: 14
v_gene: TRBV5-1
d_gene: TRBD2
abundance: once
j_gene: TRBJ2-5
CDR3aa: CASSRGSQEETQYF
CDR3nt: TGCGCCAGCAGCCGCGGGAGTCAGGAAGAGACCCAGTACTTC

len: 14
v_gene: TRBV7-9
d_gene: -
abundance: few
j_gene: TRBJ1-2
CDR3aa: CASTSQDTRRGYTF
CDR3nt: TGTGCCAGCACGTCGCAGGACACCCGGCGGGGCTACACCTTC

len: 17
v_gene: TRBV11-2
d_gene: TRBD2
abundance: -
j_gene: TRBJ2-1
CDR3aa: CASSPRVAGGSYNEQFF
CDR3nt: TGTGCCAGCAGCCCAAGGGTGGCGGGAGGCTCCTACAATGAGCAGTTCTTC

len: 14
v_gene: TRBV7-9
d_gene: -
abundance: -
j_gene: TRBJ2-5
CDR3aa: CASSLGGTQETQYF
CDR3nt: TGTGCCAGCAGCTTAGGAGGGACGCAAGAGACCCAGTACTTC

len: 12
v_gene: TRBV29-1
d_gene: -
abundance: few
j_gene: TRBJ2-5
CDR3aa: CSASGGEETQYF
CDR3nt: TGCAGCGCCTCAGGCGGGGAAGAGACCCAGTACTTC

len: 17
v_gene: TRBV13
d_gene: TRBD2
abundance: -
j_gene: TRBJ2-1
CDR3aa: CASSLDSGRGPYNEQFF
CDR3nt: TGTGCCAGCAGCTTAGATAGCGGGAGGGGACCCTACAATGAGCAGTTCTTC

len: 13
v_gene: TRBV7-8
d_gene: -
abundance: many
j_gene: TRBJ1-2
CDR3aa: CASSRRDRYGYTF
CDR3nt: TGTGCCAGCAGCCGAAGGGACCGCTATGGCTACACCTTC

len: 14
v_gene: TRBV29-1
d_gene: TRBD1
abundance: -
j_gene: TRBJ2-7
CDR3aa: CSVGMGQGWDEQYF
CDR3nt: TGCAGCGTTGGTATGGGACAGGGATGGGACGAGCAGTACTTC

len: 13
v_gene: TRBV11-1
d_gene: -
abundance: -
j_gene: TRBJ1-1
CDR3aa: CASSLTVNTEAFF
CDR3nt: TGTGCCAGCAGCTTAACCGTGAACACTGAAGCTTTCTTT

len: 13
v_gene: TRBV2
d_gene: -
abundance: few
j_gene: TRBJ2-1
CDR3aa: CASRVMTGNEQFF
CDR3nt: TGTGCCAGCAGGGTGATGACAGGCAATGAGCAGTTCTTC

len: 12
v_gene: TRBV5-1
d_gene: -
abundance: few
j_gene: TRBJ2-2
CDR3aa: CASTLGGRELFF
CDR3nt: TGCGCCAGCACCCTCGGGGGTAGGGAGCTGTTTTTT

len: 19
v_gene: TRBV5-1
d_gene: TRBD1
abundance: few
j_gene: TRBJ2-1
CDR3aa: CASSVAGTGGRNSYNEQFF
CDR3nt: TGCGCCAGCAGCGTAGCCGGGACAGGGGGCCGGAACTCCTACAATGAGCAGTTCTTC

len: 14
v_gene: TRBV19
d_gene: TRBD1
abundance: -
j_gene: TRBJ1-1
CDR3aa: CASSRPGQLGQAFF
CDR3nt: TGTGCCAGTAGTAGACCGGGACAGTTGGGGCAAGCTTTCTTT